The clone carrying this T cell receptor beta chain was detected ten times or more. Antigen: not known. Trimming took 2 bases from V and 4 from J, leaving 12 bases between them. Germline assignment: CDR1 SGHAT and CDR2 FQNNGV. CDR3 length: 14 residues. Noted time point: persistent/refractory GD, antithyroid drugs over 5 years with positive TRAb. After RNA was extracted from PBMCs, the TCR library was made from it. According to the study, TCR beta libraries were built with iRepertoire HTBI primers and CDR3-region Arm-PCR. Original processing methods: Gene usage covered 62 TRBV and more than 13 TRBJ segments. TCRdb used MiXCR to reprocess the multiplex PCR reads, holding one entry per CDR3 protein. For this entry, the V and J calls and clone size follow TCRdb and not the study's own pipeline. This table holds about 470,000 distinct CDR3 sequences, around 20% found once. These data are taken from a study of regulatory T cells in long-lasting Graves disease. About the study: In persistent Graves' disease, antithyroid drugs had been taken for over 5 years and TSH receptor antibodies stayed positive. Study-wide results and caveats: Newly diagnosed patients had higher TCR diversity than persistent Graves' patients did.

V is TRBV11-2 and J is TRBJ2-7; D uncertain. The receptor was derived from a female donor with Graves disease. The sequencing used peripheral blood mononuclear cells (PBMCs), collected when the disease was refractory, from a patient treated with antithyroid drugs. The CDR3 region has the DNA TGTGCCAGCAGCTTACGTGGGATAGGGTACGAGCAGTACTTC. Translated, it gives CASSLRGIGYEQYF.